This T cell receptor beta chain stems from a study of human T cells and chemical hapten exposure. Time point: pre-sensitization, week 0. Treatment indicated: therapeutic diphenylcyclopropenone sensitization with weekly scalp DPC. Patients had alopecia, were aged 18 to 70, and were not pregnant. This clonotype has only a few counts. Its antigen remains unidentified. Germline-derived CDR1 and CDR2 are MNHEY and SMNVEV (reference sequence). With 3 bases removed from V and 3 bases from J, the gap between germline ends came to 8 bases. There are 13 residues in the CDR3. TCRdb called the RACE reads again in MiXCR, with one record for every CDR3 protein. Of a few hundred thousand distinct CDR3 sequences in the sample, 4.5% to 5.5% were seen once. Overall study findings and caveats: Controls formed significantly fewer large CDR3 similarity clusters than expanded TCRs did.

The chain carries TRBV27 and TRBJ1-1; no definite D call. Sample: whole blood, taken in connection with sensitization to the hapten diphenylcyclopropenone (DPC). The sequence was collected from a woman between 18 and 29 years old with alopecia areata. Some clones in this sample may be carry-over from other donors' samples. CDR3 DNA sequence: TGTGCCAGCAGTTTCGACTTATACACTGAAGCTTTCTTT. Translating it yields CASSFDLYTEAFF.